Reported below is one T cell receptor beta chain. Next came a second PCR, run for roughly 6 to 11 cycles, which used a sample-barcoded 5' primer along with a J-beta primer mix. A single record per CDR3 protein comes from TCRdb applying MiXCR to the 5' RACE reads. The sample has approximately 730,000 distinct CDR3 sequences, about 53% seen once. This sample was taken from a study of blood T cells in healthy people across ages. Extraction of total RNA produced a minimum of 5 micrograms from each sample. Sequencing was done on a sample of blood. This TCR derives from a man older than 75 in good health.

DNA of the CDR3: TGTGCCAGCAGTCGGGGGGGGACAGCTACTCGACCGGGGGAGCAGTACTTC. This sequence encodes CASSRGGTATRPGEQYF. The rearrangement uses TRBV27 and TRBJ2-7; possibly TRBD2 for D (8 bases). Per the germline V gene, CDR1 is MNHEY and CDR2 is SMNVEV (reference sequence). V dropped 5 bases and J dropped 7 bases, with 27 bases sitting between them. This CDR3 has 17 amino acids.